This TCR beta chain was sequenced during a study of cytomegalovirus exposure and HLA in healthy donors (dated by TCRdb to the late 2010s). Background on the whole study: An earlier analysis of 587 of the donors reported approximately 300 Gb of sequence data and around 100 million unique TCR beta sequences obtained from approximately 180 million T cells. Roughly 300 gigabases of sequencing data and 70 million to 85 million unique TCR sequences were included in an early release covering under 650 HLA-typed donors. The genetic ancestry cluster associated with self-reported Caucasian donors included over 80% of the roughly 360 genotyped donors. The study aimed to test whether cataloging public T cell receptors could reveal signatures of past pathogen exposure. Using immunosequencing, the study profiled T cell repertoires from about 620 subjects and related those repertoires to cytomegalovirus serostatus. Besides the first cohort of roughly 640 subjects, a separate validation cohort made up of roughly 120 different subjects was used. To predict cytomegalovirus infection status, the study brought together high-throughput TCR immunosequencing, statistical association of individual TCRs with disease status, and machine learning. A later analysis re-analyzed previously published TCR beta repertoires from approximately 670 donors and added high-resolution HLA genotyping to study TCR occurrence patterns. Rather than using new phenotypic data, the later analysis identified candidate immune exposures from TCR beta sequences and from how often those sequences occurred across donors. An earlier analysis of more than 450 of the donors used high-throughput TCR beta sequencing to judge whether each TCR beta V gene segment behaved as functional or pseudogenic. Donor age, sex, ethnicity and CMV serostatus were compiled together with the repertoire data. A later genetic analysis took genome-wide SNP genotypes for about 65% of the 666 donors and used that subset as a discovery cohort. Every discovery cohort repertoire had been produced on one sequencing platform. Class I and class II HLA loci were covered by the typing at four-digit resolution. The number of donors typed differed by locus, with about 629-630 for A, B, C, DRB1 and DQB1, around 500 for DQA1, 600 to 610 for DPA1, and 400 to 490 for DPB1. Several DR-DQ haplotypes were treated as single units for association and clustering because of strong linkage in the cohort. Among roughly 400 genotyped donors of the cohort, an average of around 220,000 unique TCR beta nucleotide sequences was sequenced per donor, of which 15% to 20% were non-productive.

Library preparation used the immunoSEQ multiplex PCR assay. For the multiplex PCR, a mixture combining 60 forward primers for TCR Vbeta segments and 13 reverse primers for TCR Jbeta segments was used. A multiplex PCR assay on genomic DNA amplified the CDR3 region of rearranged TCR beta genes. The amplified TCR beta libraries were sequenced on the Illumina HiSeq System as 87-base-pair reads. In the authors' own workflow: A later analysis counted approximately 84 million unique TCR beta chains across the approximately 700 repertoires, and 9 million to 14 million of these chains were shared by at least two donors. Raw reads were error-corrected and collapsed into unique sequences by a nearest-neighbor algorithm in which closely related sequences were merged to remove PCR and sequencing errors. V, D and J gene segments were assigned by aligning CDR3 sequences to IMGT reference sequences. Each retained sequence needed at least a six-nucleotide match to both a V gene segment and a J gene segment. Rearrangements were called productive when the CDR3 lacked stop codons and stayed in frame with V and J; all others were non-productive. Following IMGT convention, CDR3 was defined as the stretch from the second conserved V-encoded cysteine to the conserved J-encoded phenylalanine. In an earlier analysis of just under 600 of the donors, sequences lacking an unambiguous match to a single V gene segment were excluded. An earlier analysis of roughly 590 of the donors called V segments functional above 56.7% productive rearrangements and segregating when the between-donor standard deviation exceeded 5%. A statistical classification framework was developed to diagnose cytomegalovirus status using the catalog of TCR beta chain sequences. V and J gene assignment, in a later analysis, came from comparing TCR nucleotide sequences with IMGT/GENE-DB human TR gene sequences. In a later analysis, CDR3 sequences and most-parsimonious VDJ recombination scenarios were assigned using the TCRdist pipeline. In a later analysis, each TCR beta chain was defined by its CDR3 amino acid sequence together with its V-gene family, and reads lacking a unique V-gene family were excluded. A later analysis removed 592 highly shared, low-generation-probability nucleotide sequences to deal with suspected cross-contamination and a sequencing artifact. In a later analysis, a clonal expansion index for each public chain was calculated from normalized within-repertoire ranks of inferred template counts. A later analysis computed generation probabilities with a VDJ recombination model fitted to out-of-frame rearrangements, and checked the results against IGoR. In a later analysis, hypergeometric tests were used to score TCR-TCR, TCR-HLA and TCR-CMV co-occurrence, with a repertoire-size bias correction applied to TCR pairs. A later analysis estimated false discovery rates by permuting HLA or CMV assignments 20 times. In a later analysis, co-occurring TCRs were grouped using DBSCAN, and TCRdist sequence similarity was added for clustering within HLA-allele-positive subsets. Repertoires with fewer than 30,000 or more than 120,000 public chains, plus five repertoires with anomalous nucleotide sharing, were excluded from co-occurrence clustering. TCRdb re-hosts the immuneACCESS table, in-frame sequences only. Its copies lack some clones; in the studies checked, an unresolved V gene accounts for under half of them, and the cause for the rest is not known. That table gives V, J and clone size, and the DNA gave D and trimming. The sample contains around 200,000 clones, 60% to 80% of them found a single time. Together, the top ten hold around 3% of the sample.

The full study reports these points: Three of the identified cytomegalovirus-associated TCR beta chains were confirmed in vitro to be specific for cytomegalovirus antigens. In a later analysis, several top co-occurrence clusters were reported to appear linked to parvovirus B19, influenza, CMV and Epstein-Barr virus. When HLA alleles, especially DR and DQ, strongly co-occurred, attributing TCR associations to individual alleles was difficult. A later analysis found that TCR association rates varied across HLA loci, with DRB1 alleles showing the most associated TCRs and HLA-C alleles the fewest. Most TCR sequences were seen in very few donors, while some public TCRs were found in many individuals. Roughly uniform sequencing depth across donors was assumed in presence/absence analyses, although this assumption may not hold. Specific HLA alleles were associated with around 18,000 TCR beta sequences at a false discovery rate of 0.05 in a later analysis. A later analysis found that most CMV-associated TCR beta chains appeared HLA-restricted, with HLA associations seemingly driven largely by CMV exposure. In a later genetic analysis, fewer N-insertions in productive TCRs were reported among donors in an Asian-associated ancestry cluster than the roughly 640-donor mean. In an earlier analysis of some 500 of the donors, most TCR beta V segments were observed in productive rearrangements about 87% or about 30% of the time, broadly matching IMGT annotations. This cohort had only TCR beta chains sequenced, and the lack of alpha or paired-chain data limited which features could be detected. The study gave a list of 150 to 200 TCR beta chains associated with cytomegalovirus. A further reported finding was that TCR beta sequences accurately predicted the HLA-A and HLA-B alleles for most subjects in the first cohort. Because HLA typing was missing for some donors at each locus, association tests included only the typed subset. According to the authors, the approach could potentially be generalized to other disease states and immunological phenotypes. A later analysis found that HLA-associated TCR beta chains were more clonally expanded and had lower generation probabilities than equally common non-associated chains. The only immune exposure information available for the cohort was CMV serostatus. Linkage disequilibrium might explain the correlated functional status among segregating V segments, but an unknown experimental factor could not be ruled out. The 87-base-pair reads could not distinguish some IMGT-functional V segments, including TRBV6-2 and TRBV6-3, so those segments were excluded. The classifier was reported to diagnose cytomegalovirus status with high specificity and sensitivity in both the original and validation cohorts. A cluster of highly shared sequence variants was judged likely to represent a technical artifact of the sequencing pipeline. Some 15 rarely observed V segments, including chromosome 9 orphons, were excluded from the earlier analysis of approximately 500 of the donors because counts were too low. An association between a missense DCLRE1C variant and V-gene and J-gene trimming of TCR beta chains was found in a later genetic analysis and replicated in an independent cohort.

Comments on this clone: No antigen is known for it. No much larger clone is present one base from it, and per-base qualities are unavailable.

The cohort comprised 710 or so healthy bone marrow donors. All cohort members were sampled while nominally healthy, although unrecorded immune exposures were likely present. The donor was CMV seronegative and was included in the group of several hundred seronegative cohort members. A peripheral blood sample was provided by each donor, and peripheral blood mononuclear cells were used for TCR beta sequencing. The Qiagen DNeasy Blood Extraction Kit was used to extract genomic DNA from the blood cell samples. Taken from the germline V gene (reference sequence), the CDR1 and CDR2 loops are LNHDA and SQIVND. The junction carries 7 bases between V and J, which are trimmed by 4 bases and 1 base respectively. There are 13 amino acids in the CDR3, from cysteine to phenylalanine inclusive. Only the CDR3 part of the read is kept: 39 bases, read in frame from the first base.

The rearranged chain carries TRBV19 and TRBJ1-1, with the D gene not confidently named. The sequenced sample consisted of PBMCs. The receptor was isolated from a man in his forties in good health and CMV-seronegative. CDR3 reads: CASSTNWNTEAFF. The DNA sequence is as follows: TGTGCCAGTAGTACCAATTGGAACACTGAAGCTTTCTTT. The full variable domain, with segments outside the CDR3 supplied by the reference TRBV19 and TRBJ1-1 proteins, appears as DGGITQSPKYLFRKEGQNVTLSCEQNLNHDAMYWYRQDPGQGLRLIYYSQIVNDFQKGDIAEGYSVSREKKESFPLTVTSAQKNPTAFYLCASSTNWNTEAFFGQGTRLTVV.